This TCR beta chain was documented in a study of shared clonotypes between healthy human individuals. Study-wide points: Tissue TCR repertoires likely differ from these blood-only repertoires.

As defined, naive CD8 cells were CD45RO-negative and positively selected for CCR7, with terminally differentiated effector memory CD45RA+ cells excluded. The protocol was immunoSEQ multiplex PCR, while the TCRdb copy is restricted to in-frame clones and leaves out a portion. The table lists hundreds of thousands of clones, around 96% of them singletons. The CDR3 has 16 residues. Trimming at V came to 3 bases and at J to 5 bases, leaving 7 bases not matched to a gene. Germline V gene lookup returns CDR1 LGHNA and CDR2 YNFKEQ. Of note for this clone: Antigen: not known.

The chain has TRBV4-2 and TRBJ2-7, with 13 bases that match TRBD2. The source is a woman between 25 and 40 years old in good health. Specimen: naive CD8+ T cells sorted from blood. CDR3 loop: CASSQEGGLAGDEQYF. CDR3 nucleotides: TGTGCCAGCAGCCAGGAGGGCGGACTAGCGGGAGACGAGCAGTACTTC.